These T cell receptor beta chains were read from a single sample in a study of T-cell reconstitution after alpha-beta-depleted transplantation in children. TCRdb redid the calling of the PCR reads with MiXCR, one entry per CDR3 protein. The sample lists under 300,000 distinct CDR3 sequences; more than 9% were seen once. Sequences were derived from peripheral blood, sampled 180 days after TCRalphabeta/CD19-depleted stem cell transplant. The receptor source for this set is a male patient between 2 and 15 years old who had a stem cell transplant for chronic granulomatous disease, so the T cells may come from the graft donor. Both conserved end residues are part of each CDR3. A D gene is named only where the DNA matches it firmly. Some rows have no size entry. The others give once, few or many, or a class for an expanded clone.

CDR3: CASSSLYREQFF
DNA: TGTGCCAGCAGTTCCCTATACCGTGAGCAGTTCTTC
J: TRBJ2-1
size: NA
D: NA
V: TRBV6-5

CDR3: CAIRSVAGGTDTQYF
DNA: TGTGCCATCAGGTCCGTAGCGGGGGGCACAGATACGCAGTATTTT
J: TRBJ2-3
size: many
D: TRBD2
V: TRBV10-3

CDR3: CASSHSPGGIYQETQYF
DNA: TGTGCCAGCAGCCATAGCCCTGGCGGGATCTACCAAGAGACCCAGTACTTC
J: TRBJ2-5
size: many
D: NA
V: TRBV27

CDR3: CATLTGGYTF
DNA: TGTGCCACCCTCACAGGGGGCTACACCTTC
J: TRBJ1-2
size: many
D: NA
V: TRBV28

CDR3: CASSPNGGLQETQYF
DNA: TGTGCCAGCAGTCCCAACGGGGGGTTACAAGAGACCCAGTACTTC
J: TRBJ2-5
size: many
D: TRBD2
V: TRBV12-3/TRBV12-4

CDR3: CATSDLHSSETQYF
DNA: TGTGCCACCAGTGATTTGCATAGCTCGGAGACCCAGTACTTC
J: TRBJ2-5
size: many
D: NA
V: TRBV24-1

CDR3: CASTLPAGGFQSSYNEQFF
DNA: TGTGCCAGCACCCTCCCGGCGGGAGGTTTTCAAAGCTCCTACAATGAGCAGTTCTTC
J: TRBJ2-1
size: few
D: TRBD2
V: TRBV28

CDR3: CASSGTGKLNSNQPQHF
DNA: TGCGCCAGCAGTGGGACAGGGAAACTTAATAGCAATCAGCCCCAGCATTTT
J: TRBJ1-5
size: many
D: TRBD1
V: TRBV10-2

CDR3: CASSQDHGNGVDTQYF
DNA: TGCGCCAGCAGCCAAGATCACGGTAATGGGGTGGATACGCAGTATTTT
J: TRBJ2-3
size: many
D: NA
V: TRBV4-3

CDR3: CASRNGDRGSYEQYF
DNA: TGTGCCAGCAGAAACGGGGACAGGGGTTCATACGAGCAGTACTTC
J: TRBJ2-7
size: NA
D: TRBD1
V: TRBV2

CDR3: CASSHQLTSRETQYF
DNA: TGTGCCAGCAGTCACCAATTGACTAGTCGGGAGACCCAGTACTTC
J: TRBJ2-5
size: many
D: NA
V: TRBV12-3/TRBV12-4

CDR3: CASTQDSLNTEAFF
DNA: TGTGCCAGCACCCAGGACAGCCTGAACACTGAAGCTTTCTTT
J: TRBJ1-1
size: many
D: NA
V: TRBV12-3/TRBV12-4

CDR3: CASSTQGGKETQYF
DNA: TGTGCCAGCAGCACACAGGGCGGGAAAGAGACCCAGTACTTC
J: TRBJ2-5
size: many
D: NA
V: TRBV7-2

CDR3: CASSRTSGSTNKETQYF
DNA: TGCGCCAGCAGCAGGACTAGCGGGAGCACGAACAAGGAGACCCAGTACTTC
J: TRBJ2-5
size: many
D: TRBD2
V: TRBV5-1

CDR3: CASGQAYEQYF
DNA: TGTGCCAGCGGCCAAGCCTACGAGCAGTACTTC
J: TRBJ2-7
size: many
D: NA
V: TRBV3-1

CDR3: CASSEPGLAGVGTQYF
DNA: TGTGCCAGCAGCGAGCCGGGACTAGCGGGAGTAGGTACGCAGTATTTT
J: TRBJ2-3
size: once
D: TRBD2
V: TRBV4-2

CDR3: CASSLPGLAVNNEQFF
DNA: TGCGCCAGCAGCTTGCCGGGACTAGCGGTTAACAATGAGCAGTTCTTC
J: TRBJ2-1
size: many
D: TRBD2
V: TRBV5-1

CDR3: CASSVGGGDTEAFF
DNA: TGTGCCAGCAGCGTCGGGGGAGGGGACACTGAAGCTTTCTTT
J: TRBJ1-1
size: many
D: NA
V: TRBV9

CDR3: CASSPRGLAGLGEQFF
DNA: TGTGCCAGCAGTCCCCGAGGACTAGCGGGACTGGGTGAGCAGTTCTTC
J: TRBJ2-1
size: many
D: TRBD2
V: TRBV12-3/TRBV12-4

CDR3: CASSPSIFRDRKKPRSRKTQYF
DNA: TGTGCCAGCAGCCCATCTATCTTCCGGGACAGGAAAAAACCCAGGTCGCGAAAGACCCAGTACTTC
J: TRBJ2-5
size: many
D: TRBD1
V: TRBV13

CDR3: CAVSIGLGGDEQFF
DNA: TGCGCCGTTTCCATCGGCTTGGGTGGCGATGAGCAGTTCTTC
J: TRBJ2-1
size: many
D: NA
V: TRBV5-1

CDR3: CASSYHRYTDTQYF
DNA: TGTGCCAGCAGTTACCACCGCTACACAGATACGCAGTATTTT
J: TRBJ2-3
size: many
D: NA
V: TRBV6-5

CDR3: CASSLDRAPYADTQYF
DNA: TGTGCCAGCAGTTTGGACAGGGCCCCGTACGCAGATACGCAGTATTTT
J: TRBJ2-3
size: many
D: TRBD1
V: TRBV6-2/TRBV6-3

CDR3: CSACRTEDEQFF
DNA: TGCAGTGCCTGCCGTACTGAGGATGAGCAGTTCTTC
J: TRBJ2-1
size: many
D: NA
V: TRBV20-1

CDR3: CATSDLRSGRWGSYNEQFF
DNA: TGTGCCACCAGTGATTTGAGGAGCGGGAGATGGGGCTCCTACAATGAGCAGTTCTTC
J: TRBJ2-1
size: many
D: TRBD2
V: TRBV24-1

CDR3: CASSLTPSSGRARNEQFF
DNA: TGTGCCAGCAGTTTAACCCCCTCTAGCGGGAGGGCCAGGAATGAGCAGTTCTTC
J: TRBJ2-1
size: many
D: TRBD2
V: TRBV28

CDR3: CASSQDSSGRAKNIQYF
DNA: TGCGCCAGCAGCCAAGATTCTTCAGGGAGGGCCAAAAACATTCAGTACTTC
J: TRBJ2-4
size: many
D: NA
V: TRBV4-3

CDR3: CSARRPDTQYF
DNA: TGCAGTGCTAGGCGGCCTGATACGCAGTATTTT
J: TRBJ2-3
size: many
D: NA
V: TRBV20-1

CDR3: CSAAGTPEGSYNEQFF
DNA: TGCAGCGCCGCCGGGACTCCAGAGGGTTCCTACAATGAGCAGTTCTTC
J: TRBJ2-1
size: many
D: NA
V: TRBV29-1

CDR3: CATSDIWGLYNEQFF
DNA: TGTGCCACCAGTGATATCTGGGGCCTCTACAATGAGCAGTTCTTC
J: TRBJ2-1
size: many
D: NA
V: TRBV24-1

CDR3: CASSEQTFFTQYF
DNA: TGTGCCAGCAGTGAACAGACCTTTTTTACGCAGTATTTT
J: TRBJ2-3
size: many
D: NA
V: TRBV25-1

CDR3: CASSLQGRREKLFF
DNA: TGCGCCAGCAGCTTACAGGGGAGGAGGGAAAAACTGTTTTTT
J: TRBJ1-4
size: many
D: TRBD1
V: TRBV5-1

CDR3: CASSLETGELFF
DNA: TGTGCCAGCAGCTTGGAGACCGGGGAGCTGTTTTTT
J: TRBJ2-2
size: many
D: NA
V: TRBV5-6

CDR3: CSARQYGTYNEQFF
DNA: TGCAGTGCTAGACAGTATGGTACGTACAATGAGCAGTTCTTC
J: TRBJ2-1
size: many
D: NA
V: TRBV20-1

CDR3: CATSVDRETQYF
DNA: TGTGCCACCAGTGTTGACCGGGAGACCCAGTACTTC
J: TRBJ2-5
size: many
D: NA
V: TRBV24-1

CDR3: CAWSAEGAQYF
DNA: TGTGCCTGGTCCGCGGAGGGGGCCCAGTACTTC
J: TRBJ2-5
size: few
D: NA
V: TRBV30

CDR3: CASSDRGGDNSPLHF
DNA: TGCGCCAGCAGCGACAGGGGAGGGGATAATTCACCCCTCCACTTT
J: TRBJ1-6
size: many
D: TRBD1
V: TRBV5-1

CDR3: CSARDLQDRGPTYEQYF
DNA: TGCAGTGCTAGAGATCTTCAGGACAGGGGACCAACCTACGAGCAGTACTTC
J: TRBJ2-7
size: many
D: TRBD1
V: TRBV20-1

CDR3: CASSISGGINTGELFF
DNA: TGTGCCAGCAGCATTAGCGGGGGAATTAACACCGGGGAGCTGTTTTTT
J: TRBJ2-2
size: many
D: TRBD2
V: TRBV7-3

CDR3: CASSSNRVTDTQYF
DNA: TGTGCCAGCAGTTCCAACAGGGTAACAGATACGCAGTATTTT
J: TRBJ2-3
size: NA
D: NA
V: TRBV6-5

CDR3: CASSPLGAGQETQYF
DNA: TGTGCCAGCAGTCCCTTGGGGGCGGGTCAAGAGACCCAGTACTTC
J: TRBJ2-5
size: many
D: NA
V: TRBV12-3/TRBV12-4

CDR3: CASSRPAFDVLSYNEQFF
DNA: TGTGCCAGCTCACGACCGGCATTCGACGTGCTCTCCTACAATGAGCAGTTCTTC
J: TRBJ2-1
size: many
D: NA
V: TRBV18

CDR3: CASSYSGEGLPNEKLFF
DNA: TGTGCCAGCAGTTACTCGGGGGAGGGTTTGCCTAATGAAAAACTGTTTTTT
J: TRBJ1-4
size: many
D: NA
V: TRBV6-5

CDR3: CASSKTGTGLSYEQYF
DNA: TGTGCCAGTAGTAAAACCGGGACAGGGCTCTCCTACGAGCAGTACTTC
J: TRBJ2-7
size: many
D: TRBD1
V: TRBV19

CDR3: CASSHGPGLAGLYEQYF
DNA: TGCGCCAGCAGCCATGGCCCGGGACTAGCGGGACTCTACGAGCAGTACTTC
J: TRBJ2-7
size: many
D: TRBD2
V: TRBV5-1

CDR3: CASSRGPSTDTQYF
DNA: TGTGCCAGCAGTAGAGGCCCCTCCACAGATACGCAGTATTTT
J: TRBJ2-3
size: NA
D: NA
V: TRBV7-8

CDR3: CASSLWSSAYEQYF
DNA: TGTGCCAGCAGCTTGTGGTCTAGCGCATACGAGCAGTACTTC
J: TRBJ2-7
size: many
D: NA
V: TRBV5-5

CDR3: CSASGLAGVIGSYEQYF
DNA: TGCAGTGCTTCAGGACTAGCGGGAGTAATTGGCTCCTACGAGCAGTACTTC
J: TRBJ2-7
size: many
D: TRBD2
V: TRBV20-1

CDR3: CASSYSETGTGGYEQYF
DNA: TGTGCCAGCAGTTACTCAGAGACCGGGACAGGGGGTTACGAGCAGTACTTC
J: TRBJ2-7
size: many
D: TRBD1
V: TRBV6-5